This T cell receptor beta chain is drawn from a study of molecular identifiers for immune sequencing clone quantification. Whole-study findings and limits: The sizes of highly expanded clones could be underestimated when identical TCR molecules share a barcode. In naive cells, clones above 20 RNA copies held under 1% of molecules, whereas in effector cells they held over 98%.

Germline CDR1 and CDR2: SGHTA and FQGTGA. This CDR3 region has 11 residues. J gave up 9 bases and V 4 bases, and 0 bases lay outside the gene matches. When naive CD8 T cells were sorted, they were gated as CD8+CD4-CCR7+CD45RA+. Worth noting for this clonotype: The target antigen is unknown. This sequence may be a read error, since a much larger clone differs from it by one base. This is likely a read error, given that the CDR3 carries no conserved phenylalanine or tryptophan at its end.

Each CDR3 protein gets one entry after TCRdb re-called the PCR reads with MiXCR. The sample gives hundreds of thousands of distinct CDR3 sequences, 20% of which show up once; roughly 0.9% is in the top ten. This chain joins TRBV7-3 and TRBJ2-1; 7 bases align to TRBD2. Sequenced sample: naive CD8+ T cells from blood, with Jurkat cell RNA spiked in. This sample's subset: FACS-sorted CD8+CD4-CCR7+CD45RA+ naive T cells. The sequence derives from a human donor in good health. Some libraries in this study had Jurkat cell RNA spiked in. CDR3 loop: CASSWGGEQFS. The CDR3 DNA sequence: TGTGCCAGCAGCTGGGGGGGTGAGCAGTTCTCC.